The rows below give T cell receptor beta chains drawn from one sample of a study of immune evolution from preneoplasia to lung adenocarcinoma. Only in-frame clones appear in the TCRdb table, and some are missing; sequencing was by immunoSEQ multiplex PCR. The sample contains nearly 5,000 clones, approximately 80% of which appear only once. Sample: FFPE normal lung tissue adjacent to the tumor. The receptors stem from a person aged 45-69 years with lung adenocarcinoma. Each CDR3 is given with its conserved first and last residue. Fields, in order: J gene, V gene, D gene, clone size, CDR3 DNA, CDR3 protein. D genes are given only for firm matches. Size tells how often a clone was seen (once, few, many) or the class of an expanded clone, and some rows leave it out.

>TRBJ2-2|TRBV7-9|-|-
TGTGCCAGCAGCTTAGTTGGGGAGCTGTTTTTT
CASSLVGELFF
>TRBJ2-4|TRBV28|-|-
TGTGCCAGCAGTTTACCTGGAGAGAACATTCAGTACTTC
CASSLPGENIQYF
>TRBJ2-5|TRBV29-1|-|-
TGCAGCGTTGAAGATCCTACCAGCTCCGGGGGGACCCAGTACTTC
CSVEDPTSSGGTQYF
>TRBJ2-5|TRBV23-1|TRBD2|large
TGCGCCAGCAAAAGAGCGGGATCCTGGGAGACCCAGTACTTC
CASKRAGSWETQYF
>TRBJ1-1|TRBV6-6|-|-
TGTGCCAGCACCCCATCCGGAGGGGACAACACTGAAGCTTTCTTT
CASTPSGGDNTEAFF
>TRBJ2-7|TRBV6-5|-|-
TGTGCCAGCAGTCGTACGACAGGATACGAGCAGTACTTC
CASSRTTGYEQYF
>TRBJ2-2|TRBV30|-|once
TGTGCCTGGACCGATACAGTATATTCGAACACCGGGGAGCTGTTTTTT
CAWTDTVYSNTGELFF
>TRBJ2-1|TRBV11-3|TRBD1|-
TGTGCCAGCAGCAGCCGGGACAGGGGCTCCTACAATGAGCAGTTCTTC
CASSSRDRGSYNEQFF
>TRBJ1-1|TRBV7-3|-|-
TGTGCCAGCAGCTTAACACCGACAAACACTGAAGCTTTCTTT
CASSLTPTNTEAFF
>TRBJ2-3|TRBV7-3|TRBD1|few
TGTGCCAGCAGCTTGGACAGGGGGCGGAATACGCAGTATTTT
CASSLDRGRNTQYF
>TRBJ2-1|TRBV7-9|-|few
TGTGCCAGCAGTTACGGTGAGCAGTTCTTC
CASSYGEQFF
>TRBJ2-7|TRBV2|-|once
TGTGCCAGCAGTGACGCTGGGGGGGCTGCCCTAAGGGAGCAGTACTTC
CASSDAGGAALREQYF
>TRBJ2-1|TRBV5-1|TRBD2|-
TGCGCCAGCAGCTTGTATGGGACTAGCTACAATGAGCAGTTCTTC
CASSLYGTSYNEQFF
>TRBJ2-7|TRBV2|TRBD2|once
TGTGCCAGCAGGGTCCTGGGACTAGGCTCTTTCGAGCAGTACTTC
CASRVLGLGSFEQYF
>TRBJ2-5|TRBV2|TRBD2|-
TGTGCCAGCAGCACGGGGTCGGGGGGGCAAGAGACCCAGTACTTC
CASSTGSGGQETQYF
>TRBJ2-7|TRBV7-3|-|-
TGTGCCAGCAGCTCATACCTCCAGGGCGAGCAGTACTTC
CASSSYLQGEQYF
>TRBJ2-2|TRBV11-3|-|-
TGTGCCAGCAGCTCCCGCTTCGGGGAGCTGTTTTTT
CASSSRFGELFF